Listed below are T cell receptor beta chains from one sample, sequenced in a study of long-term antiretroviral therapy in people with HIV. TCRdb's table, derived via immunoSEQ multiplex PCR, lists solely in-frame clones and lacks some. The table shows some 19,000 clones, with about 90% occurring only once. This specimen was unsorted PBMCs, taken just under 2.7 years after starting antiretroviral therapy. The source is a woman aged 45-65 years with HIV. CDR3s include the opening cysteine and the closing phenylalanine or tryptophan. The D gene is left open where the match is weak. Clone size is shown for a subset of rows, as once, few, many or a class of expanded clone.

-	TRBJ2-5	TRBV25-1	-	TGTGCCAGCAGTGAAAGCTGGGGGACCCAAGAGACCCAGTACTTC	CASSESWGTQETQYF
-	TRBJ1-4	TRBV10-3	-	TGTGCCATCAGTTGGGAGCCTAGGGAAAAACTGTTTTTT	CAISWEPREKLFF
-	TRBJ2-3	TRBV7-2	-	TGTGCCAGCAGCTTAGTCCCAGGGGGGGGCCCAGATACGCAGTATTTT	CASSLVPGGGPDTQYF
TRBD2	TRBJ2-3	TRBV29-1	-	TGCAGCGTTCCCGGGACTAGCGGCACAGATACGCAGTATTTT	CSVPGTSGTDTQYF
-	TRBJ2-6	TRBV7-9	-	TGTGCCGCAACCCCGACTGGGGCCAACGTCCTGACTTTC	CAATPTGANVLTF
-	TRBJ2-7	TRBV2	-	TGTGCCAGCAGGACGGGACCCCTCTCCTACGAGCAGTACTTC	CASRTGPLSYEQYF
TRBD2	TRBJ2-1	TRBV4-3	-	TGCGCCAGCAGCCTCGGGACTACGATATACAATGAGCAGTTCTTC	CASSLGTTIYNEQFF
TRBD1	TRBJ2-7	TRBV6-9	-	TGTGCCAGCAGTTGTGTTGACAGGGGGGAACGCGAGCAGTACTTC	CASSCVDRGEREQYF
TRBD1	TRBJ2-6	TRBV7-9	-	TGTGCCAGCAGCTCCCTTTGGGGGACAGGGGACTCTGGGGCCAACGTCCTGACTTTC	CASSSLWGTGDSGANVLTF
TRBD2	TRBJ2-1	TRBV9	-	TGTGCCAGCAGCAGAGCGGGAGGGTACAATGAGCAGTTCTTC	CASSRAGGYNEQFF
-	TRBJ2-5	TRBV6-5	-	TGTGCCAGCATTAGATCGGGGCCGGGAGAGACCCAGTACTTC	CASIRSGPGETQYF
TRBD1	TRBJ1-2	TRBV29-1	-	TGCAGCGTTTATGACAGGGGTTCTGGCTACACCTTC	CSVYDRGSGYTF
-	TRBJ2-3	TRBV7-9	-	TGTGCCAGCAGCTTGGGACCCAGCACAGATACGCAGTATTTT	CASSLGPSTDTQYF
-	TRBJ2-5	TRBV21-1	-	TGTGCCAGCAGCAAAGGTTTCCCTATTGACTCCGCGGAGACCCAGTACTTC	CASSKGFPIDSAETQYF
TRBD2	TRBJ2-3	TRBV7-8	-	TGTGCCAGCAAAGTAGGCCGGGAGGGCACAGATACGCAGTATTTT	CASKVGREGTDTQYF
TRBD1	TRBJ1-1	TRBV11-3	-	TGTGCCAGCAGCTTAGGGGGGACAGCCACTGAAGCTTTCTTT	CASSLGGTATEAFF
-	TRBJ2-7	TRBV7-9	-	TGTGCCAGCAGCTTAGTCCAAAGAGGAGGCGACGAGCAGTACTTC	CASSLVQRGGDEQYF
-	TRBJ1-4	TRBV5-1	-	TGCGCCAGCAGCTCGGGTAGGGACGTATGGAATGAAAAACTGTTTTTT	CASSSGRDVWNEKLFF
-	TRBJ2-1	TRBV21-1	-	TGTGCCAGCAGCCTCCGGGGGGGGCTAGCGGGAGTAGTTTACAATGAGCAGTTCTTC	CASSLRGGLAGVVYNEQFF
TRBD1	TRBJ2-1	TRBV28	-	TGTGCCAGCAGTTTTGGGGGACAGGGTTATGGTGAGCAGTTCTTC	CASSFGGQGYGEQFF
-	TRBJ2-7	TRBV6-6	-	TGTGCCAGCAGCCACCCCCCGGGCAGCCGACCCTACGAGCAGTACTTC	CASSHPPGSRPYEQYF
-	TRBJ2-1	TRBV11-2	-	TGTGCCAGCAGCTTAGATCCCCCTCCGGGGAATGAGCAGTTCTTC	CASSLDPPPGNEQFF
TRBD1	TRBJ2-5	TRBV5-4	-	TGTGCCAGCAGCCCGCCGGGACAGGCCCTGTCTGCGGTAGAGACCCAGTACTTC	CASSPPGQALSAVETQYF
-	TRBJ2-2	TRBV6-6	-	TGTGCCAGCAAGGAAGGGGGTCGTACCGGGGAGCTGTTTTTT	CASKEGGRTGELFF
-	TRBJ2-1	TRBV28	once	TGTGCCAGCAGTTCGGACACCAAGCGCAATGAGCAGTTCTTC	CASSSDTKRNEQFF
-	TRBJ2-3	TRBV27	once	TGTGCCAGCAGTTTAAGGACCCCAGGCACAGATACGCAGTATTTT	CASSLRTPGTDTQYF
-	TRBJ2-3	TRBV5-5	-	TGTGCCAGCAGCTTGCCGGCAGATACGCAGTATTTT	CASSLPADTQYF
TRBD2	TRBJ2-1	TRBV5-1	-	TGCGCCAGCAGCTTGGGGGGTAGCGGGAGGGCCGGTAATGAGCAGTTCTTC	CASSLGGSGRAGNEQFF
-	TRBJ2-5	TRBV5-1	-	TGCGCCAGCAGCTCGGGGGAGACCCAGTACTTC	CASSSGETQYF
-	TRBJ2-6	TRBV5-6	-	TGTGCCAGCAGCAGCTCGTCTGGGGCCAACGTCCTGACTTTC	CASSSSSGANVLTF
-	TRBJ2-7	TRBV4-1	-	TGCGCCAGCAGCCAAACCGGACCCTACGAGCAGTACTTC	CASSQTGPYEQYF
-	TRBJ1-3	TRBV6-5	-	TGTGCCAGCAGTTACAGGGGCTCTGGAAACACCATATATTTT	CASSYRGSGNTIYF
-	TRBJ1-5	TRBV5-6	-	TGTGCCAGCAGCCCCAGGGGTCAGCCCCAGCATTTT	CASSPRGQPQHF
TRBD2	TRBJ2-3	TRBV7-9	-	TGTGCCAGCAGCCCAGGGACTAGCGGGAGCACAGATACGCAGTATTTT	CASSPGTSGSTDTQYF
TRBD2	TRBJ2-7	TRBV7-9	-	TGTGCCAGCAGTCAACAAGGACTAGCGGGGCGGTCCTACGAGCAGTACTTC	CASSQQGLAGRSYEQYF
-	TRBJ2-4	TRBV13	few	TGTGCCAGCAGCGCTCGCTTAGCCAAAAACATTCAGTACTTC	CASSARLAKNIQYF
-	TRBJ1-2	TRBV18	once	TGTGCCAGCTCACAAACGGACGGGAACTATGGCTACACCTTC	CASSQTDGNYGYTF
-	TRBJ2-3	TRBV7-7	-	TGTGCCAGCAGCTTAGGGAATCTAGATACGCAGTATTTT	CASSLGNLDTQYF
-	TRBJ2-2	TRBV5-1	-	TGCGCCAGCAGCTCCGGTCTGGCGCGTAACACCGGGGAGCTGTTTTTT	CASSSGLARNTGELFF
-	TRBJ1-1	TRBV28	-	TGTGCCAGCAGTTTCCCGCTAAGTGAAGCTTTCTTT	CASSFPLSEAFF
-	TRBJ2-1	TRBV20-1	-	TGCAGTGCGACTAGCTACAATGAGCAGTTCTTC	CSATSYNEQFF
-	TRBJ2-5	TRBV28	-	TGTGCCAGCAGTCCTGGGTTGGGGGAGACCCAGTACTTC	CASSPGLGETQYF
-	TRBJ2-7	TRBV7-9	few	TGTGCCAGCAGCAATGGGGTCTCCTACGAGCAGTACTTC	CASSNGVSYEQYF
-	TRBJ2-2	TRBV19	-	TGTGCCAGTAGTCCGGGATACACCGGGGAGCTGTTTTTT	CASSPGYTGELFF
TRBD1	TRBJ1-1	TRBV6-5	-	TGTGCCAGCAGCCCCAGGACAGGGCACACTGAAGCTTTCTTT	CASSPRTGHTEAFF
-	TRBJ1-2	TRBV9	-	TGTGCCAGCAGCGTAGGACTAGTGGGCAGCTATGGCTACACCTTC	CASSVGLVGSYGYTF
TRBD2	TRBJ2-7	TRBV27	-	TGTGCCAGCAGTCTCATGGGCGGGAGTCCCTACGAGCAGTACTTC	CASSLMGGSPYEQYF
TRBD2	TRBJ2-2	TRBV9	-	TGTGCCAGCAGCCAACTAGCGGGCTATGGCACCGGGGAGCTGTTTTTT	CASSQLAGYGTGELFF
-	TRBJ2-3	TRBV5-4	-	TGTGCCAGCAGCTCCGGGCAAGCGCAGACAGATACGCAGTATTTT	CASSSGQAQTDTQYF
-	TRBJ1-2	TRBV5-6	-	TGTGCCAGCAGTGTGGAGATATATGCAAGGGAGGGCCCTTATGGCTACACCTTC	CASSVEIYAREGPYGYTF
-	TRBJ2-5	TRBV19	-	TGTGCCAGTAGTATGGGCACACAGCCACCATGGGAGACCCAGTACTTC	CASSMGTQPPWETQYF
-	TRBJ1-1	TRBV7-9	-	TGTGCCAGCATTAACCGGGGCGGTGAAGCTTTCTTT	CASINRGGEAFF
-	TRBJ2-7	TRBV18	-	TGTGCCAGCTCACTTACTGCGGACGGGGCCTACGAGCAGTACTTC	CASSLTADGAYEQYF
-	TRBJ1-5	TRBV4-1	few	TGCGCCAGCAGCCAAGCAGGGGGCAATCAGCCCCAGCATTTT	CASSQAGGNQPQHF
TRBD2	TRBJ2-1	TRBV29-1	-	TGCAGCGTTGGATCCGGGGGGGCCTACAATGAGCAGTTCTTC	CSVGSGGAYNEQFF
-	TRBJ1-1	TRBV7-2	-	TGTGCCAGCAGCCCGGACACGGGTATGAACACTGAAGCTTTCTTT	CASSPDTGMNTEAFF
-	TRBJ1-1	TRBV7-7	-	TGTGCCAGCAGCTTAGTCCCCCAGGGAAGAGCTTTCTTT	CASSLVPQGRAFF
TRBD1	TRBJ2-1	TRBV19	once	TGTGCCAGTAGTATAGTAGTCCTCGGGACAGCCTTCTCCAATGAGCAGTTCTTC	CASSIVVLGTAFSNEQFF